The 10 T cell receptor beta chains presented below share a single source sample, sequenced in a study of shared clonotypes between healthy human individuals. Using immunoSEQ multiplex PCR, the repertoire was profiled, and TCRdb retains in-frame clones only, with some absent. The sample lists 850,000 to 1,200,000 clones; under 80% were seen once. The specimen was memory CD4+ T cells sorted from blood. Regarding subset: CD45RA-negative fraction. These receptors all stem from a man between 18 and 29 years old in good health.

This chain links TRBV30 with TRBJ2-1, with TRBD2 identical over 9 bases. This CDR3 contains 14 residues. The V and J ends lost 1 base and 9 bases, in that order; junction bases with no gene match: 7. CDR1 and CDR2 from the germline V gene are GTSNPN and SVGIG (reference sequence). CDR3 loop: CAWSAGGGAFEQFF. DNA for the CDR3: TGTGCCTGGAGTGCCGGCGGGGGGGCTTTTGAGCAGTTCTTC.

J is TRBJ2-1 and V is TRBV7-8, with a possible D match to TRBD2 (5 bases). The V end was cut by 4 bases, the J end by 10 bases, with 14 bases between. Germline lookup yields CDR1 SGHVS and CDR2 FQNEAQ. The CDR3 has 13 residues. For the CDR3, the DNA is TGTGCCAGCAGCTGGACTTTAGTAGCGGAGCAGTTCTTC. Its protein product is CASSWTLVAEQFF. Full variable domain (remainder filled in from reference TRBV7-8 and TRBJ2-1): GAGVSQSPRYKVAKRGQDVALRCDPISGHVSLFWYQQALGQGPEFLTYFQNEAQLDKSGLPSDRFFAERPEGSVSTLKIQRTQQEDSAVYLCASSWTLVAEQFFGPGTRLTVL.

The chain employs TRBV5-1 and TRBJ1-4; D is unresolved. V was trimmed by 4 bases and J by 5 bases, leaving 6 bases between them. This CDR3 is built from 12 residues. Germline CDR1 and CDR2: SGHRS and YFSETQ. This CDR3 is CASSVENEKLFF. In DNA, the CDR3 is TGCGCCAGCAGCGTGGAGAATGAAAAACTGTTTTTT.

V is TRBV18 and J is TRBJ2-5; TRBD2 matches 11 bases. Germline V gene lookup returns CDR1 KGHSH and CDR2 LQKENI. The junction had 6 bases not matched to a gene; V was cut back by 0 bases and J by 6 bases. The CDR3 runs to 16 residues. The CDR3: CASSPPLAGGLKTQYF. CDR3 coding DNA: TGTGCCAGCTCACCACCGCTAGCGGGAGGTTTAAAGACCCAGTACTTC.

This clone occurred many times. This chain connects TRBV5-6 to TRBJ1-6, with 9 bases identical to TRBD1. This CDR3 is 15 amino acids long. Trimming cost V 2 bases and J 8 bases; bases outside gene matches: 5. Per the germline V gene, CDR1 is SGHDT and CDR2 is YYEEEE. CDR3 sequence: CASSFRDRVYSPLHF. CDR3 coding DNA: TGTGCCAGCAGCTTCCGGGACAGGGTATATTCACCCCTCCACTTT.

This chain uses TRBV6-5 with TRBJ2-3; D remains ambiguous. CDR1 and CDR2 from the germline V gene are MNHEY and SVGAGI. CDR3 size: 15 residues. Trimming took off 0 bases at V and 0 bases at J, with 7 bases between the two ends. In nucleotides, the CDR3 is TGTGCCAGCAGTTACTCTACGTCTAGCACAGATACGCAGTATTTT. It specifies CASSYSTSSTDTQYF.

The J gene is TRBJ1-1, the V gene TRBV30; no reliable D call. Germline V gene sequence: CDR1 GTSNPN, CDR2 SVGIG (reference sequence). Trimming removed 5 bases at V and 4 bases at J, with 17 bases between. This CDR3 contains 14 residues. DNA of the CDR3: TGTGCCTGGGCCCGTCCGCGGATGGGCACTGAAGCTTTCTTT. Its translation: CAWARPRMGTEAFF. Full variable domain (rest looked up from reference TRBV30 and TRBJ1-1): SQTIHQWPATLVQPVGSPLSLECTVEGTSNPNLYWYRQAAGRGLQLLFYSVGIGQISSEVPQNLSASRPQDRQFILSSKKLLLSDSGFYLCAWARPRMGTEAFFGQGTRLTVV.

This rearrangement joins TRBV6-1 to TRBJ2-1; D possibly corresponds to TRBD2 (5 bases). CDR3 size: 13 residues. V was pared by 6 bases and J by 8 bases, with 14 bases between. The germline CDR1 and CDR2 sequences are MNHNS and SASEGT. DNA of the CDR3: TGTGCCAGCAGGGGGAGTAGTTTTGATGAGCAGTTCTTC. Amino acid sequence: CASRGSSFDEQFF.

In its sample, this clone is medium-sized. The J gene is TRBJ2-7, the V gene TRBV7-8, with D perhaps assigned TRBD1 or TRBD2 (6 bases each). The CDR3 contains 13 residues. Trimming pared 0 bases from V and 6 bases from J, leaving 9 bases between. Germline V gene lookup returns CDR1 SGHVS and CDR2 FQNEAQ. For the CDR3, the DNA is TGTGCCAGCAGCTTAGCTGGGGGGCGCGAGCAGTACTTC. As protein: CASSLAGGREQYF. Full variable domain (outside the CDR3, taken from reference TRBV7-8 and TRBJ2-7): GAGVSQSPRYKVAKRGQDVALRCDPISGHVSLFWYQQALGQGPEFLTYFQNEAQLDKSGLPSDRFFAERPEGSVSTLKIQRTQQEDSAVYLCASSLAGGREQYFGPGTRLTVT.

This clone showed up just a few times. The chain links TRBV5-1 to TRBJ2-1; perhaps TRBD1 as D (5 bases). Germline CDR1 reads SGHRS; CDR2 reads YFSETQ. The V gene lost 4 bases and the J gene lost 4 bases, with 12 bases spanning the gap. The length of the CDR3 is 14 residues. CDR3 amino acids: CASSRPDTYNEQFF. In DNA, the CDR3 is TGCGCCAGCAGCCGTCCGGACACGTACAATGAGCAGTTCTTC.